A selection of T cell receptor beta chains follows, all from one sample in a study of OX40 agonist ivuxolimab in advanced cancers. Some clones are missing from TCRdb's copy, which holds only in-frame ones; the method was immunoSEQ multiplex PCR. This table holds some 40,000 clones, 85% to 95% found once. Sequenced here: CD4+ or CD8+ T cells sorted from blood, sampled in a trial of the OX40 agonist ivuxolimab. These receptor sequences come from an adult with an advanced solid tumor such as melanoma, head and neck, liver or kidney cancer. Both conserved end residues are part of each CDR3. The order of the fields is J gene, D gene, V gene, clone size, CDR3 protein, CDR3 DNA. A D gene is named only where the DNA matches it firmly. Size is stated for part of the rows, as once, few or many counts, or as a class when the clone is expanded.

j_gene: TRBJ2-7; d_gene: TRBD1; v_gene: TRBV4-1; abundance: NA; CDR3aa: CASSQGTGLSYEQYF; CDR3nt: TGCGCCAGCAGCCAGGGGACAGGGTTGTCCTACGAGCAGTACTTC
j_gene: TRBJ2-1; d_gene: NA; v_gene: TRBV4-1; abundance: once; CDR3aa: CASSHVQQDEQFF; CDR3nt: TGCGCCAGCAGCCACGTACAGCAGGATGAGCAGTTCTTC
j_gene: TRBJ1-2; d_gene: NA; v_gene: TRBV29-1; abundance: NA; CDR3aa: CSVQDSYGYTF; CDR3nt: TGCAGCGTTCAGGACAGCTATGGCTACACCTTC
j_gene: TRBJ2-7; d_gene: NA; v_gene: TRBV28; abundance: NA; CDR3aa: CASSGAGTYSDEQYF; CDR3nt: TGTGCCAGCAGTGGGGCCGGGACTTACTCCGACGAGCAGTACTTC
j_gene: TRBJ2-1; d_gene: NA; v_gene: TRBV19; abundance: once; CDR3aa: CASSLAASYNEQFF; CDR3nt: TGTGCCAGTAGTTTGGCAGCCTCCTACAATGAGCAGTTCTTC
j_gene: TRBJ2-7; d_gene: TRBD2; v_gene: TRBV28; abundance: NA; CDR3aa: CASSGVGGETYEQYF; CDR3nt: TGTGCCAGCAGTGGTGTCGGGGGGGAGACCTACGAGCAGTACTTC
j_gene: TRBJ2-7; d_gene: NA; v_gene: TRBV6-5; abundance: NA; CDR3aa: CASRRRDTTYEQYF; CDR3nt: TGTGCCAGCAGGCGCAGGGACACCACCTACGAGCAGTACTTC
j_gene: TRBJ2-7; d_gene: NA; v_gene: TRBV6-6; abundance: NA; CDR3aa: CASTDTAAYEQYF; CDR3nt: TGTGCCAGCACGGACACGGCGGCCTACGAGCAGTACTTC
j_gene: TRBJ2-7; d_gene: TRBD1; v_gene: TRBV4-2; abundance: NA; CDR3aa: CASSQVTGTDPYEQYF; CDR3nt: TGTGCCAGCAGCCAGGTAACCGGGACAGATCCCTACGAGCAGTACTTC
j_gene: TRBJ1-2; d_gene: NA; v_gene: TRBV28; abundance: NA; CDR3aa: CASSLFGRPYGYTF; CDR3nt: TGTGCCAGCAGTTTATTCGGACGGCCCTATGGCTACACCTTC
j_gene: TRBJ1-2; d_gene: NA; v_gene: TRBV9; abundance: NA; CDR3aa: CASSPGTDHYGYTF; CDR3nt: TGTGCCAGCAGCCCGGGGACGGACCACTATGGCTACACCTTC
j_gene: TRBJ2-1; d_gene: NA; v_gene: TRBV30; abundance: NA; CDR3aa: CAWSPRTDEQFF; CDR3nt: TGTGCCTGGAGTCCGCGGACGGATGAGCAGTTCTTC
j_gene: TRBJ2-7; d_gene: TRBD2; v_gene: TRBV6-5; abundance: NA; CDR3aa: CASSPLAGAYEQYF; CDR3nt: TGTGCCAGCAGTCCCCTAGCGGGCGCCTACGAGCAGTACTTC
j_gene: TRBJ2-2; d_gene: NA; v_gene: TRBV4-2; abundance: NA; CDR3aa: CASSQVAEVKNTGELFF; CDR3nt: TGTGCCAGCAGCCAAGTTGCGGAGGTCAAAAACACCGGGGAGCTGTTTTTT
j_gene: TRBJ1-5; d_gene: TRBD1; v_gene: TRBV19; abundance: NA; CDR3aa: CATDDRDNQPQHF; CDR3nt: TGTGCCACCGACGACAGGGACAATCAGCCCCAGCATTTT
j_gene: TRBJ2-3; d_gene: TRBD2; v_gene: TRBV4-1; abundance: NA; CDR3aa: CASSQESGGFTDTQYF; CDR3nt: TGCGCCAGCAGCCAAGAGTCGGGAGGTTTCACAGATACGCAGTATTTT
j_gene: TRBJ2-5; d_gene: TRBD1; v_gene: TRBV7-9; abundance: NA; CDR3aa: CASSPDRGQETQYF; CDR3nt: TGTGCCAGCAGTCCGGACAGGGGGCAAGAGACCCAGTACTTC
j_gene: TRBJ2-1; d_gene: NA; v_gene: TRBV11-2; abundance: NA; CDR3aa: CASSLPTLPYNEQFF; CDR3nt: TGTGCCAGCAGCTTACCTACCTTACCCTACAATGAGCAGTTCTTC
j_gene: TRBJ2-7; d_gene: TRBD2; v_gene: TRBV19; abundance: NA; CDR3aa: CASSVGGLAGIPEQYF; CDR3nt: TGTGCCAGTAGTGTAGGAGGACTAGCGGGAATCCCCGAGCAGTACTTC
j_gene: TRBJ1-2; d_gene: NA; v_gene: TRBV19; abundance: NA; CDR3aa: CASSMGLSDYGYTF; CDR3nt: TGTGCCAGTAGTATGGGCCTTTCGGACTATGGCTACACCTTC
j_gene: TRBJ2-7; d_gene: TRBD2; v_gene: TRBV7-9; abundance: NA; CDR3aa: CASSPPLGTSGRYEQYF; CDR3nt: TGTGCCAGCAGCCCGCCCCTCGGGACTAGCGGGAGGTACGAGCAGTACTTC
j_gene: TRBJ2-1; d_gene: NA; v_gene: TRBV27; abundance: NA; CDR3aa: CASSLSGVGNTQFF; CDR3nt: TGTGCCAGCAGTTTATCGGGGGTTGGAAATACTCAGTTCTTC
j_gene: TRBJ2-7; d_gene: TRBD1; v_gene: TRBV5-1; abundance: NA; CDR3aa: CASSLDKSLNRDSYEQYF; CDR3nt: TGCGCCAGCAGCTTGGATAAGTCACTTAACAGGGACAGCTACGAGCAGTACTTC
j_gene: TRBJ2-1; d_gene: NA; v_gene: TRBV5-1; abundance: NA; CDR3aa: CASSLWGSSYNEQFF; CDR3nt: TGCGCCAGCAGCTTGTGGGGGAGCTCCTACAATGAGCAGTTCTTC
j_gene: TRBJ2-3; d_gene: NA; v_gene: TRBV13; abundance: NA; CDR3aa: CASSLREGTDTQYF; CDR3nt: TGTGCCAGCAGCTTAAGGGAGGGCACAGATACGCAGTATTTT
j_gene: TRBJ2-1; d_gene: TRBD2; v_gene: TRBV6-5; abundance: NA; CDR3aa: CASSPGTSFYNEQFF; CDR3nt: TGTGCCAGCAGTCCCGGGACTAGCTTCTACAATGAGCAGTTCTTC
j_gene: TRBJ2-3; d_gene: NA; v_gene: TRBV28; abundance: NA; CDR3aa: CAARRGDSTDTQYF; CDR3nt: TGTGCCGCCCGACGCGGGGATAGCACAGATACGCAGTATTTT
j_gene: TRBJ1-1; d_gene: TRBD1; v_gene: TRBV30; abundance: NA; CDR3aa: CAWRTLTGFSEAFF; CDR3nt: TGTGCCTGGAGGACCTTGACAGGGTTTTCTGAAGCTTTCTTT
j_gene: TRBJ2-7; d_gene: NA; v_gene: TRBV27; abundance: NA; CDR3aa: CASSLSGGITYEQYF; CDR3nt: TGTGCCAGCAGTTTATCTGGGGGGATCACCTACGAGCAGTACTTC
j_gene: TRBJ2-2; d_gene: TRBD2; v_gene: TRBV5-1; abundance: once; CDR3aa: CASVLAGGAGELFF; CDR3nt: TGCGCCAGCGTCCTAGCGGGAGGAGCCGGGGAGCTGTTTTTT
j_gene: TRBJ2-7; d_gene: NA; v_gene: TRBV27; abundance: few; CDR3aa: CASSNFGSEQYF; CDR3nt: TGTGCCAGCAGCAACTTTGGATCCGAGCAGTACTTC
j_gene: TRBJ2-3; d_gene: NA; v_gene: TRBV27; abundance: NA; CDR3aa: CASSAFWGVVDTQYF; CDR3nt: TGTGCCAGCAGCGCCTTTTGGGGAGTGGTAGATACGCAGTATTTT
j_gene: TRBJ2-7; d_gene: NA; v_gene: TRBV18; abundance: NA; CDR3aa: CASSPPLGGGEQYF; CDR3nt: TGTGCCAGCTCACCACCGTTGGGCGGCGGGGAGCAGTACTTC
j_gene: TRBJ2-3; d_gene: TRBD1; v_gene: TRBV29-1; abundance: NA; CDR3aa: CSVDGGTGDFTDTQYF; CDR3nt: TGCAGCGTTGATGGAGGGACAGGGGATTTCACAGATACGCAGTATTTT
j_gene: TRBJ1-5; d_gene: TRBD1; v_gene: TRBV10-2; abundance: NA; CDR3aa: CASSRQGGGNQPQHF; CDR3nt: TGCGCCAGCAGTAGGCAGGGGGGCGGCAATCAGCCCCAGCATTTT
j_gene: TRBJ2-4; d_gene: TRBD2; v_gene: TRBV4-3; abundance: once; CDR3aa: CASSHAQRGLAGALAKNIQYF; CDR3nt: TGCGCCAGCAGCCATGCCCAAAGGGGACTAGCGGGAGCCCTAGCCAAAAACATTCAGTACTTC
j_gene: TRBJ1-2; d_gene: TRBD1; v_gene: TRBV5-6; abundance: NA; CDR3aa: CASSLGRTGPNYGYTF; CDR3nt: TGTGCCAGCAGCTTGGGGCGGACAGGGCCTAACTATGGCTACACCTTC
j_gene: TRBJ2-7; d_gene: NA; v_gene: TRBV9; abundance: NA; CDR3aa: CASSVGPAGNEQYF; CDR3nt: TGTGCCAGCAGCGTAGGGCCCGCTGGGAACGAGCAGTACTTC
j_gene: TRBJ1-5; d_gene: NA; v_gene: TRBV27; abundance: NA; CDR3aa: CASSLYPTGNQPQHF; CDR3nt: TGTGCCAGCAGTTTATATCCCACAGGGAATCAGCCCCAGCATTTT
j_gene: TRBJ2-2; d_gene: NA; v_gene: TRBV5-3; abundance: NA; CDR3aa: CARSLGPGATGELFF; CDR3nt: TGTGCCAGAAGCTTGGGCCCCGGGGCCACCGGGGAGCTGTTTTTT
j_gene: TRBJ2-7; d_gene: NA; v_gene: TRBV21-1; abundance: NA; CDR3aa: CASSVRKDRGARGYEQYF; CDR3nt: TGTGCCAGCAGCGTACGAAAAGACAGGGGCGCCAGGGGATACGAGCAGTACTTC
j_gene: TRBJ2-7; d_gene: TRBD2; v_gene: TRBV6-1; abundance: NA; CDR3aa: CASRGGLAAYEQYF; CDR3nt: TGTGCCAGCAGGGGAGGACTAGCGGCCTACGAGCAGTACTTC
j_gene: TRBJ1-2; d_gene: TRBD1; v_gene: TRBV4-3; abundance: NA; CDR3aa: CASSPFNSGTVANYGYTF; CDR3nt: TGCGCCAGCAGCCCTTTTAACTCCGGGACAGTAGCTAACTATGGCTACACCTTC
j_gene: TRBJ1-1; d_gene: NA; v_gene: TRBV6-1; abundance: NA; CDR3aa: CASSEGYTEAFF; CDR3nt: TGTGCCAGCAGTGAAGGGTACACTGAAGCTTTCTTT
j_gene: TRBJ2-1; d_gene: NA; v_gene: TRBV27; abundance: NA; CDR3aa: CASSLGTPHYNEQFF; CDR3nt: TGTGCCAGCAGTCTTGGCACTCCCCACTACAATGAGCAGTTCTTC